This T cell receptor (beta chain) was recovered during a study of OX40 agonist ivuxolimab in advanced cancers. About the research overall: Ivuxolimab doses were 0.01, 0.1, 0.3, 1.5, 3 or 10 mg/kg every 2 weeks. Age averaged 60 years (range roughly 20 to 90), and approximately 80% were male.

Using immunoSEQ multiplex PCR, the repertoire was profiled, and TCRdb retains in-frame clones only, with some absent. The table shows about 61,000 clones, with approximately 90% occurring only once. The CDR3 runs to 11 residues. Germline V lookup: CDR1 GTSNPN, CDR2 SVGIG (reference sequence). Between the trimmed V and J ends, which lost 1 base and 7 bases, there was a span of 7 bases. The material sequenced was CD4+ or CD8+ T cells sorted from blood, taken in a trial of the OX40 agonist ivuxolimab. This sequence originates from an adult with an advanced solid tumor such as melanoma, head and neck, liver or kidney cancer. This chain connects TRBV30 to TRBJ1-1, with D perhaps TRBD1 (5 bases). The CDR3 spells CAWSGQGEAFF. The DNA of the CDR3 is TGTGCCTGGAGTGGGCAGGGTGAAGCTTTCTTT.